The present T cell receptor beta chain was sequenced within a study of T cells in Graves' hyperthyroidism and ophthalmopathy. Findings of the study overall: A 13 V-J signature model discriminated ophthalmopathy versus stable hyperthyroidism.

Germline V CDR1 and CDR2: LGHNT, FRNRAP. The CDR3 runs to 11 residues. V was shortened by 9 bases and J by 5 bases, with 11 bases between the two germline ends. This clonotype was seen many times. The antigen remains undetermined. Amplification of TCR beta CDR3 regions was performed using RNA transcripts as template. With the HTBI primer set, the TCR CDR3 went through a first round of RT-PCR. TCRdb reprocessed the multiplex PCR reads with MiXCR, giving one entry per CDR3 protein. The sample includes around 620,000 distinct CDR3 sequences, 15% to 20% of them seen just once. A lack of ophthalmopathy progression within 18 months defined stable Graves' hyperthyroidism.

The gene calls are TRBV12-5 and TRBJ2-7; D gene uncertain. Sample: blood. The receptor was derived from a young woman with Graves' hyperthyroidism. CDR3 DNA sequence: TGTGCTAGCCTCGTCGGTAACGAGCAGTACTTC. This gives the protein CASLVGNEQYF. Based on the CDR3 plus reference TRBV12-5 and TRBJ2-7, the full variable domain is DARVTQTPRHKVTEMGQEVTMRCQPILGHNTVFWYRQTMMQGLELLAYFRNRAPLDDSGMPKDRFSAEMPDATLATLKIQPSEPRDSAVYFCASLVGNEQYFGPGTRLTVT.